Following are 14 T cell receptor beta chains from one sample sequenced in a study of OX40 agonist ivuxolimab in advanced cancers. TCRdb keeps only in-frame clones here, not all; method: immunoSEQ multiplex PCR. The table has around 91,000 clones, roughly nine tenths seen once. Sequenced material: CD4+ or CD8+ T cells sorted from blood, taken in a trial of the OX40 agonist ivuxolimab. The receptors come from an adult with an advanced solid tumor such as melanoma, head and neck, liver or kidney cancer.

This clone is a singleton in its sample. The V gene is TRBV28, the J gene TRBJ1-4, with unresolved D. This CDR3 contains 11 residues. Trimming shortened V by 2 bases and J by 6 bases, and 1 base separated the two germline ends. CDR1 MDHEN and CDR2 SYDVKM come from the germline V gene. CDR3 in DNA: TGTGCCAGCAGTTTACATGAAAAACTGTTTTTT. This gives the protein CASSLHEKLFF.

The V call is TRBV7-4, the J call TRBJ1-5; D is perhaps TRBD1 (6 bases). This CDR3 is 16 amino acids long. V lost 0 bases and J 2 bases, leaving 11 bases between the germline ends. CDR1 SGHVT and CDR2 SQSDAQ come from the germline V gene. CDR3 region: CASSLAGAKGNQPQHF. The CDR3, as DNA: TGTGCCAGCAGCTTAGCGGGGGCTAAGGGCAATCAGCCCCAGCATTTT.

The CDR3 DNA reads as TGTGCCAGCAGCTCGACTGGACAGAAAGAGACCCAGTACTTC. Amino acid sequence: CASSSTGQKETQYF. V and J are TRBV5-8 and TRBJ2-5; weak D call: TRBD1 (6 bases). CDR1 SGHTS and CDR2 YDEGEE come from the germline V gene. CDR3 size: 14 residues. V was pared by 3 bases and J by 3 bases, with 12 bases between.

The chain links TRBV28 to TRBJ1-1; TRBD1 is a possible D gene (5 bases). The germline gives CDR1 MDHEN, CDR2 SYDVKM. V was pared by 3 bases and J by 10 bases, with 12 bases between. There are 12 residues in the CDR3. CDR3 sequence (DNA): TGTGCCAGCAGTTTGAGCAGGGCGGTAGCTTTCTTT. Protein sequence: CASSLSRAVAFF. Together with reference TRBV28 and TRBJ1-1, the CDR3 gives the full variable domain: DVKVTQSSRYLVKRTGEKVFLECVQDMDHENMFWYRQDPGLGLRLIYFSYDVKMKEKGDIPEGYSVSREKKERFSLILESASTNQTSMYLCASSLSRAVAFFGQGTRLTVV.

V usage is TRBV7-5 and J usage is TRBJ2-3; the D call in the table, TRBD2, was not verified against the DNA. TRBV7-5 is marked as a pseudogene. This CDR3 region has 16 residues. DNA of the CDR3: TGTGCCAGAAGCTTAGGCACTAGCGGGAGGAAAGATACGCAGTATTTT. It specifies CARSLGTSGRKDTQYF.

This chain joins TRBV19 and TRBJ1-1; possible D gene TRBD1, 6 bases. The CDR3 is 13 amino acids. The ends were cut back, 5 bases at V and 6 bases at J, with 13 bases in the middle. The germline V gene encodes CDR1 LNHDA and CDR2 SQIVND (reference sequence). CDR3 sequence: CASSPQGFAEAFF. The CDR3 bases are TGTGCCAGTAGTCCCCAGGGGTTTGCTGAAGCTTTCTTT.

CDR3 protein: CASSQGPTNQETQYF. CDR3 sequence (DNA): TGCGCCAGCAGCCAAGGGCCCACTAATCAAGAGACCCAGTACTTC. The chain employs TRBV4-1 and TRBJ2-5; D is unresolved. Germline V gives CDR1 MGHRA, CDR2 YSYEKL. CDR3 length: 15 amino acids. Trimming removed 1 base from V and 2 bases from J, with 11 bases in between.

Only one count was recorded for this clone. This chain connects TRBV5-8 to TRBJ1-6; 7 bases fit TRBD1. Germline CDR1 reads SGHTS; CDR2 reads YDEGEE. With V trimmed by 0 bases and J by 0 bases, 6 bases remained unmatched. The CDR3 length is 18 residues. The chain's CDR3 is CASSLVSGGSSYNSPLHF. The CDR3 coding sequence is TGTGCCAGCAGCTTGGTATCAGGGGGGAGCTCCTATAATTCACCCCTCCACTTT.

V usage is TRBV7-2 and J usage is TRBJ2-7; 10 bases fit TRBD2. The CDR3 spans 15 residues. Germline trimming cut 5 bases from V and 1 base from J; bases unmatched to any gene: 5. Germline assignment: CDR1 SGHTA and CDR2 FQGNSA. The CDR3 region has the DNA TGTGCCAGCAGCAGCACTAGCGGGAAGTCCTACGAGCAGTACTTC. This sequence encodes CASSSTSGKSYEQYF.

This sequence joins TRBV6-1 and TRBJ1-1; no clear D gene. Germline V lookup: CDR1 MNHNS, CDR2 SASEGT. The V end was cut by 4 bases, the J end by 6 bases, with 15 bases between. The CDR3 has 14 amino acids. The CDR3 region is CASSVQPWESEAFF. In DNA form, the CDR3 reads TGTGCCAGCAGTGTTCAACCTTGGGAGTCTGAAGCTTTCTTT.

This rearrangement joins TRBV28 to TRBJ1-1; D not certain. Germline CDR1 MDHEN, CDR2 SYDVKM. The CDR3 covers 16 residues. Between the trimmed V and J ends, which lost 3 bases and 1 base, there was a span of 15 bases. The CDR3 spells CASSFPVHRRNTEAFF. In DNA, the CDR3 is TGTGCCAGCAGTTTCCCCGTTCACCGGCGGAACACTGAAGCTTTCTTT.

The V gene is TRBV5-1, the J gene TRBJ2-7; 14 bases are shared with TRBD2. The CDR3 runs 15 residues. Per the germline V gene, CDR1 is SGHRS and CDR2 is YFSETQ. The V segment lost 4 bases and the J segment 3 bases; nucleotides outside the gene matches: 3. CDR3 nucleotides: TGCGCCAGCAGCCCCGGACTAGCGGGAGGCTACGAGCAGTACTTC. This translates into CASSPGLAGGYEQYF.

The rearrangement links TRBV7-2 to TRBJ1-5; D gene ambiguous. CDR3 length: 13 amino acids. Deletions cut 5 bases from V and 4 bases from J, with 9 bases between. Germline V CDR1 and CDR2: SGHTA, FQGNSA. In nucleotides, the CDR3 is TGTGCCAGCAGCGTGGACCCGAATCAGCCCCAGCATTTT. This codes for CASSVDPNQPQHF.

The chain recombines TRBV2 with TRBJ1-4; D gene ambiguous. The CDR3 is 14 residues long. Germline V lookup: CDR1 SNHLY, CDR2 FYNNEI. Deletions cut 6 bases from V and 8 bases from J, with 16 bases between. CDR3 sequence: CASSPEVRGEKLFF. The CDR3, as DNA: TGTGCCAGCAGCCCCGAGGTACGAGGGGAAAAACTGTTTTTT.